Detailed here is one TCR beta chain. Antigen: not known. The sample is drawn from a study of T cells after posttransplantation cyclophosphamide. Study results and caveats: Donor-recipient repertoire similarity was low at 1-2 months, rising over year one.

There are 15 residues in the CDR3. The V and J ends lost 0 bases and 9 bases, in that order; junction bases with no gene match: 6. Germline V lookup: CDR1 SGDLS, CDR2 YYNGEE. Treatment was busulfan-fludarabine conditioning, a marrow graft, and cyclophosphamide on days +3 and +4. Measured with immunoSEQ multiplex PCR; TCRdb has only the in-frame clones, and not every one. The sample includes 9,900 or so clones, around 85% of them seen just once. The TCR comes from a female patient aged 45 to 65 who received an allogeneic stem cell transplant from a related donor, was CMV-positive, and had no GVHD. Among the T cells, some may be from the graft donor. The sample was PBMCs, taken about 1,800 days after allogeneic stem cell transplant with posttransplant cyclophosphamide. The J gene is TRBJ2-1, the V gene TRBV9; 10 nucleotides match TRBD1. The CDR3 region is CASSVGDRGSGEQFF. The CDR3, as DNA: TGTGCCAGCAGCGTAGGGGACAGGGGATCCGGTGAGCAGTTCTTC.